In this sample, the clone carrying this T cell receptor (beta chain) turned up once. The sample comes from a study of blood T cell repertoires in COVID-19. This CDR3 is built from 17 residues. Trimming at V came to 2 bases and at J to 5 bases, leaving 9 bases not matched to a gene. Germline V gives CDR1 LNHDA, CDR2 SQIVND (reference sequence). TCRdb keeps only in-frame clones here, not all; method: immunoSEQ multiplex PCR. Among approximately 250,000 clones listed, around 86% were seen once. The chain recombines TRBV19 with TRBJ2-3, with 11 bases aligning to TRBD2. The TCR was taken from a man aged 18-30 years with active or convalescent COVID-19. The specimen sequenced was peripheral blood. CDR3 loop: CASSIPLAGDTEDTQYF. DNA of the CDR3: TGTGCCAGTAGTATACCACTAGCGGGGGACACAGAAGATACGCAGTATTTT.